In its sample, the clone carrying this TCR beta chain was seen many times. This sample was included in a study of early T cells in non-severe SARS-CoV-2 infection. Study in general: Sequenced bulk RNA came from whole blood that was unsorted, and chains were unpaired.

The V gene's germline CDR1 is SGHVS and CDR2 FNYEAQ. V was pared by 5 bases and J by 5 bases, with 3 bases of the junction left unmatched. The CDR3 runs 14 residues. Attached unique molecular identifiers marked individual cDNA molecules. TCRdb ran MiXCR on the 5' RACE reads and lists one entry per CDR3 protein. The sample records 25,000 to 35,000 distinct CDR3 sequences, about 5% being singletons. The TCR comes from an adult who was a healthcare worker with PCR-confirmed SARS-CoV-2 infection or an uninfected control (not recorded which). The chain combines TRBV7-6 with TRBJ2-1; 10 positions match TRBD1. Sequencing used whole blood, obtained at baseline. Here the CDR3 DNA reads TGTGCCAGCAGCGGACAGGGGGACAACAATGAGCAGTTCTTC. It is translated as CASSGQGDNNEQFF.